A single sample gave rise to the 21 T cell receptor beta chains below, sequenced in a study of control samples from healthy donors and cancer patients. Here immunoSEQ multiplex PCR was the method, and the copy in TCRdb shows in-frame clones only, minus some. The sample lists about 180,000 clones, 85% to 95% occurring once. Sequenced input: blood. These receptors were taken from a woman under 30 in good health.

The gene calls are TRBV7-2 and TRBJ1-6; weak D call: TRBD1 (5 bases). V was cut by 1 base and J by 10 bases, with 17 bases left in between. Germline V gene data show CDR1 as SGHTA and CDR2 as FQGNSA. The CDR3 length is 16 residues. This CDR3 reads CASSLESGIRRSPLHF. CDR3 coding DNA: TGTGCCAGCAGCTTAGAGTCAGGGATACGAAGATCACCCCTCCACTTT.

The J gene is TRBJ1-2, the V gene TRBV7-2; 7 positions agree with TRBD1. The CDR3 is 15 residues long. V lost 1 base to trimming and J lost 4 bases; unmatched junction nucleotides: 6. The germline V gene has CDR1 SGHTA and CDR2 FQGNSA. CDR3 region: CASSLGQGDIYGYTF. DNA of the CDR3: TGTGCCAGCAGCTTAGGTCAGGGGGATATCTATGGCTACACCTTC.

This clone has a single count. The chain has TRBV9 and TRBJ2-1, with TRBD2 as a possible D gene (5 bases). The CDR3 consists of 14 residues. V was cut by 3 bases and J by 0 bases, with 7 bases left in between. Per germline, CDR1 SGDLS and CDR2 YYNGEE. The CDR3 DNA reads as TGTGCCAGCAGCGGGACTTTCTCCTACAATGAGCAGTTCTTC. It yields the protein CASSGTFSYNEQFF. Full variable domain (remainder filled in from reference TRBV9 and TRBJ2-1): DSGVTQTPKHLITATGQRVTLRCSPRSGDLSVYWYQQSLDQGLQFLIQYYNGEERAKGNILERFSAQQFPDLHSELNLSSLELGDSALYFCASSGTFSYNEQFFGPGTRLTVL.

CDR3 residues: CASSLVGGGEAFF. The CDR3 nucleotides read TGTGCCAGCAGCCTTGTGGGGGGAGGTGAAGCTTTCTTT. This sequence joins TRBV3-1 (or the pseudogene TRBV3-2) and TRBJ1-1; TRBD1 is a possible D gene (5 bases). CDR3 length: 13 amino acids. Trimming shortened V by 4 bases and J by 7 bases, and 13 bases separated the two germline ends. Germline-derived CDR1 and CDR2 are LGHDT and YNNKEL (reference sequence).

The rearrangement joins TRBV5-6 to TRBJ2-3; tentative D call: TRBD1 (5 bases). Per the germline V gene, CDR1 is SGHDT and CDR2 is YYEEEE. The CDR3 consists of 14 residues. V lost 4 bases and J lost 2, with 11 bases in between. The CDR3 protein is CASSPYRITDTQYF. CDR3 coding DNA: TGTGCCAGCAGCCCATACAGGATCACAGATACGCAGTATTTT.

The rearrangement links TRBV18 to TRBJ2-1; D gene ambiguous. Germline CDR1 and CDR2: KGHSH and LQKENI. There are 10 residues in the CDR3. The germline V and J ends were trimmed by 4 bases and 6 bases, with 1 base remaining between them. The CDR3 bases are TGTGCCAGCTCACTCAATGAGCAGTTCTTC. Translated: CASSLNEQFF. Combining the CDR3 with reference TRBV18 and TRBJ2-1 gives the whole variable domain NAGVMQNPRHLVRRRGQEARLRCSPMKGHSHVYWYRQLPEEGLKFMVYLQKENIIDESGMPKERFSAEFPKEGPSILRIQQVVRGDSAAYFCASSLNEQFFGPGTRLTVL.

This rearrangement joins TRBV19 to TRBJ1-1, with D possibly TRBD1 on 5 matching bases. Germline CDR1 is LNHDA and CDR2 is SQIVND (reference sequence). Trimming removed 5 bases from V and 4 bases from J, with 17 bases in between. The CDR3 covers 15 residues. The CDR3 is CASSSWTGGATEAFF. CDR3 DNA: TGTGCCAGTAGTTCCTGGACCGGAGGGGCCACTGAAGCTTTCTTT.

The CDR3 is CASSLAVRTLTDTQYF. The CDR3 coding sequence is TGTGCCAGCAGCTTAGCGGTCCGGACACTCACAGATACGCAGTATTTT. The chain links TRBV7-8 to TRBJ2-3, with D perhaps matching TRBD1 (5 bases). The CDR3 is 16 amino acids. The germline gives CDR1 SGHVS, CDR2 FQNEAQ. Trimming removed 0 bases at V and 2 bases at J, with 12 bases between.

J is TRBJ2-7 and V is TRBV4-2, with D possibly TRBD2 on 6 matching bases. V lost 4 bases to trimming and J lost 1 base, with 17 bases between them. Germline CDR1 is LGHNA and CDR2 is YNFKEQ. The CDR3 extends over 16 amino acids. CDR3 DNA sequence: TGTGCCAGCAGCCCTTCGGGGGTGCGGAGATCCTACGAGCAGTACTTC. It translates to CASSPSGVRRSYEQYF.

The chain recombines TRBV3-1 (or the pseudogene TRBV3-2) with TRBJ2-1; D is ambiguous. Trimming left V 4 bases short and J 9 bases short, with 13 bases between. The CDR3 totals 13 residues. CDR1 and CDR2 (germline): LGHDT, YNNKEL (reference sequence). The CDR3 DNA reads TGTGCCAGCAGCCCCTTAAATATCGGTGAGCAGTTCTTC. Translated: CASSPLNIGEQFF.

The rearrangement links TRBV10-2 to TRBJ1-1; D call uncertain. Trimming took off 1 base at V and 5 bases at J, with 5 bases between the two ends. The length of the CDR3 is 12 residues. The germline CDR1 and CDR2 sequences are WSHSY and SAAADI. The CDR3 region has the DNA TGCGCCAGCAGTGAGTGGGATACTGAAGCTTTCTTT. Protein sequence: CASSEWDTEAFF.

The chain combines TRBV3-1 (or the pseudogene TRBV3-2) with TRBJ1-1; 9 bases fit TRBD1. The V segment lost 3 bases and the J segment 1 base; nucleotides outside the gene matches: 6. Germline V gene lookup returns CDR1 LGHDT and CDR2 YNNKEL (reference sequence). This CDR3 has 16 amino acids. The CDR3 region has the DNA TGTGCCAGCAGCCATCGACAGGGGGGCGGGAACACTGAAGCTTTCTTT. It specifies CASSHRQGGGNTEAFF.

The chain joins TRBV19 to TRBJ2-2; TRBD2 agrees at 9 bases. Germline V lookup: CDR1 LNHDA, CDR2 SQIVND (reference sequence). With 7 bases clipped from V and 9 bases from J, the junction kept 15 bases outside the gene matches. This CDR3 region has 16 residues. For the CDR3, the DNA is TGTGCCAGTACCGCGGGGGGGGGCCAGAGGGTCAGGGAGCTGTTTTTT. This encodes CASTAGGGQRVRELFF.

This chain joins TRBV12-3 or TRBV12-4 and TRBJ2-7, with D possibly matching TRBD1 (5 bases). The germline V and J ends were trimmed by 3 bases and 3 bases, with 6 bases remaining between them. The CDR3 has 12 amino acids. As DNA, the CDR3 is TGTGCCAGCAGTTTCAGGGACTACGAGCAGTACTTC. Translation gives CASSFRDYEQYF.

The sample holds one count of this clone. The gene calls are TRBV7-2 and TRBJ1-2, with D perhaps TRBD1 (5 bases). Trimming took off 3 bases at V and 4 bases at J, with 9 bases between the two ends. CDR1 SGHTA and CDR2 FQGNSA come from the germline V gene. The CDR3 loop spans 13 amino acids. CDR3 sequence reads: CASSLTVSYGYTF. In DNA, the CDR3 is TGTGCCAGCAGCTTGACAGTGAGCTATGGCTACACCTTC.

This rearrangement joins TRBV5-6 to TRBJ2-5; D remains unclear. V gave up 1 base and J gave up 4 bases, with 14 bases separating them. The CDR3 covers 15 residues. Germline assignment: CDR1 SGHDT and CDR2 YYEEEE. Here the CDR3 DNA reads TGTGCCAGCAGCTTGCTTCTAAGCCTTGGAGAGACCCAGTACTTC. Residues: CASSLLLSLGETQYF. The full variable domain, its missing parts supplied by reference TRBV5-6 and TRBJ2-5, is DAGVTQSPTHLIKTRGQQVTLRCSPKSGHDTVSWYQQALGQGPQFIFQYYEEEERQRGNFPDRFSGHQFPNYSSELNVNALLLGDSALYLCASSLLLSLGETQYFGPGTRLLVL.

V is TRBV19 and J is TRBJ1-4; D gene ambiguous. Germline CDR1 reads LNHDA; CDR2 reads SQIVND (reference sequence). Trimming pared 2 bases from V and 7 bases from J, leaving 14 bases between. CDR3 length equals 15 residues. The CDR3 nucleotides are TGTGCCAGTAGTATACCCCGAATGGACGGTGAAAAACTGTTTTTT. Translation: CASSIPRMDGEKLFF.

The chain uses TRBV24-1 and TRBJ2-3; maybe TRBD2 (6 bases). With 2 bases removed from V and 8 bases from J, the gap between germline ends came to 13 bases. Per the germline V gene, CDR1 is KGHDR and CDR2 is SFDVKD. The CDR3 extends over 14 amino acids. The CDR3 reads CATSDYRSAGTQYF. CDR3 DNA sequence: TGTGCCACCAGTGATTATCGTTCAGCGGGTACGCAGTATTTT.

In DNA form, the CDR3 reads TGCGCCAGCAGCCGGGACAGGGGGTTGACAGATACGCAGTATTTT. It codes for CASSRDRGLTDTQYF. The rearrangement joins TRBV4-3 to TRBJ2-3; 11 nucleotides align to TRBD1. CDR3 length: 15 residues. J lost 3 bases, V lost 4 bases, and 3 bases had no gene match. CDR1 and CDR2 (germline): LGHNA, YSLEER.

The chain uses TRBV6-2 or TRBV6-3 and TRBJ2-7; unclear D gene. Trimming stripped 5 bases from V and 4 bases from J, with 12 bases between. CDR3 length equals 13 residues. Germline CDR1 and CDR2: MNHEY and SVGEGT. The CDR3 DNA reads TGTGCCAGCAGTCACACCGAGGAGTACGAGCAGTACTTC. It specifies CASSHTEEYEQYF.

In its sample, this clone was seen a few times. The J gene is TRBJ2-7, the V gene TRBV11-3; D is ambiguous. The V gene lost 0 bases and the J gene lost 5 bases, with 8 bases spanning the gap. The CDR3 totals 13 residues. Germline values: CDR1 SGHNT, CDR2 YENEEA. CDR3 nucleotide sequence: TGTGCCAGCAGCTTAGAACAAGCCGACGAGCAGTACTTC. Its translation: CASSLEQADEQYF.